These T cell receptor beta chains were read from a single sample in a study of CD8+ T cells in alopecia areata. Produced via immunoSEQ multiplex PCR; TCRdb's table is partial and in-frame only. Among about 300,000 clones listed, roughly 64% were seen once. The starting material was CD4+ T cells sorted from blood, obtained at week 24, from a patient treated with tofacitinib. Receptor source: a human donor with alopecia areata. Both conserved end residues are trimmed from each CDR3. The order of the fields is J gene, V gene, clone size, CDR3 protein. Only part of the rows carry a size: once, few, many, or a class if the clone is expanded.

j_call: TRBJ1-1; v_call: TRBV5-5; clone_size: .; cdr3_aa: ASSERGQGVTGEAF
j_call: TRBJ2-3; v_call: TRBV7-3; clone_size: .; cdr3_aa: ASSLNSGPGLADTQY
j_call: TRBJ2-3; v_call: TRBV27; clone_size: .; cdr3_aa: ASSPPDLVAQY
j_call: TRBJ2-1; v_call: TRBV29-1; clone_size: .; cdr3_aa: SVDPLRGVYNEQF
j_call: TRBJ1-2; v_call: TRBV27; clone_size: .; cdr3_aa: ASSPNSNYGYT
j_call: TRBJ2-1; v_call: TRBV4-1; clone_size: .; cdr3_aa: ASSRVPPGNEQF
j_call: TRBJ2-3; v_call: TRBV29-1; clone_size: few; cdr3_aa: SGRLAGGDTQY
j_call: TRBJ1-2; v_call: TRBV13; clone_size: few; cdr3_aa: ASSTWTGGGYGYT
j_call: TRBJ2-7; v_call: TRBV29-1; clone_size: .; cdr3_aa: SVGQAEQY
j_call: TRBJ2-6; v_call: TRBV5-1; clone_size: .; cdr3_aa: ASSPGLAAGANVLT
j_call: TRBJ2-3; v_call: TRBV11-2; clone_size: few; cdr3_aa: ASSYRGAGSDTQY
j_call: TRBJ2-5; v_call: TRBV15; clone_size: .; cdr3_aa: ATSRDISQETQY
j_call: TRBJ1-1; v_call: TRBV30; clone_size: .; cdr3_aa: AWRGYHEAF
j_call: TRBJ2-5; v_call: TRBV30; clone_size: .; cdr3_aa: AWTRQGAGETQY
j_call: TRBJ1-5; v_call: TRBV9; clone_size: .; cdr3_aa: ASSVRGIGQPQH
j_call: TRBJ2-5; v_call: TRBV29-1; clone_size: .; cdr3_aa: SVRGAEKTQY
j_call: TRBJ1-5; v_call: TRBV27; clone_size: .; cdr3_aa: ASSRTGGYQPQH
j_call: TRBJ1-1; v_call: TRBV4-2; clone_size: .; cdr3_aa: ASSLGRTNTEAF
j_call: TRBJ2-3; v_call: TRBV29-1; clone_size: .; cdr3_aa: SVAGPGTGASTDTQY
j_call: TRBJ1-4; v_call: TRBV30; clone_size: .; cdr3_aa: AWNPRGGYEKLF
j_call: TRBJ2-2; v_call: TRBV30; clone_size: few; cdr3_aa: AWSNVATGELF
j_call: TRBJ2-7; v_call: TRBV7-2; clone_size: .; cdr3_aa: ASSPRARGEQY
j_call: TRBJ2-7; v_call: TRBV29-1; clone_size: once; cdr3_aa: SVGGQSSYEQY
j_call: TRBJ1-2; v_call: TRBV5-1; clone_size: .; cdr3_aa: ASSLVAASNYGYT
j_call: TRBJ1-2; v_call: TRBV30; clone_size: .; cdr3_aa: AWTPGSGTWGYT
j_call: TRBJ1-5; v_call: TRBV27; clone_size: .; cdr3_aa: ASSLGTRKPQH
j_call: .; v_call: TRBV4-3; clone_size: .; cdr3_aa: ASSQDLYGSSYEQY
j_call: TRBJ2-1; v_call: TRBV7-7; clone_size: many; cdr3_aa: ASSRARVSYNEQF
j_call: TRBJ2-5; v_call: TRBV6-1; clone_size: .; cdr3_aa: ASSFPVGRGETQY
j_call: TRBJ1-2; v_call: TRBV30; clone_size: once; cdr3_aa: AWSHPRGYT
j_call: TRBJ1-6; v_call: TRBV6-5; clone_size: few; cdr3_aa: ASSYSLAYNSPLH
j_call: TRBJ2-7; v_call: TRBV5-4; clone_size: once; cdr3_aa: ASSLLTRSSPEQY
j_call: TRBJ2-1; v_call: TRBV2; clone_size: once; cdr3_aa: ASRLLAADYNEQF
j_call: TRBJ2-1; v_call: TRBV4-2; clone_size: .; cdr3_aa: ASSQVTAAFYNEQF
j_call: TRBJ2-2; v_call: TRBV7-9; clone_size: .; cdr3_aa: ASSNGRVGLTGELF
j_call: TRBJ1-5; v_call: TRBV6-1; clone_size: .; cdr3_aa: ASSRGGNQPQH
j_call: TRBJ1-4; v_call: TRBV9; clone_size: .; cdr3_aa: ASSLSPSGWDEKLF
j_call: TRBJ2-2; v_call: TRBV29-1; clone_size: few; cdr3_aa: SVLGRTNTGELF
j_call: TRBJ1-1; v_call: TRBV5-1; clone_size: .; cdr3_aa: ASSLVGETEAF
j_call: TRBJ1-5; v_call: TRBV15; clone_size: .; cdr3_aa: ATSPMASRPQH
j_call: TRBJ2-3; v_call: TRBV4-3; clone_size: .; cdr3_aa: ASSRMTSAVSTDTQY
j_call: TRBJ2-3; v_call: TRBV7-9; clone_size: .; cdr3_aa: ASSFPATDTQY
j_call: TRBJ2-5; v_call: TRBV7-9; clone_size: .; cdr3_aa: ASSRTDEETQY
j_call: TRBJ2-5; v_call: TRBV27; clone_size: few; cdr3_aa: ASSSVGVQETQY
j_call: TRBJ2-3; v_call: TRBV29-1; clone_size: .; cdr3_aa: SATPSADTQY
j_call: TRBJ1-2; v_call: TRBV29-1; clone_size: once; cdr3_aa: SVGGQGDYGYT
j_call: TRBJ1-1; v_call: TRBV30; clone_size: .; cdr3_aa: AWRGLRTEAF
j_call: TRBJ1-4; v_call: TRBV6-1; clone_size: .; cdr3_aa: ASTYGSGPEKLF